These 3 T cell receptor beta chains were sequenced from one sample in a study of vaccination effects on CD4 cells after COVID-19. Pools of viral peptides were used by the ViraFEST assay to expand antigen-specific CD4+ T cells ahead of sequencing. When around 10 days of culture had elapsed, CD4+ T cells were isolated. Nucleocapsid antibodies were negative in the vaccine recipients, who had never had SARS-CoV-2 infection. Some clones are missing from TCRdb's copy, which holds only in-frame ones; the method was immunoSEQ multiplex PCR. The repertoire holds tens of thousands of clones, with about four fifths as singletons. No antigen is known for these receptors. The sequences come from CD4+ T cells from PBMCs cultured with HCoV-NL63 spike peptides, collected before COVID-19 vaccination. The receptor set was obtained from a human donor who received a COVID-19 vaccine.

This clone was seen a handful of times. The chain couples TRBV7-8 to TRBJ2-2; a possible D gene is TRBD1 (6 bases). The V and J ends lost 0 bases and 3 bases respectively, with 11 bases between them. Germline V gene lookup returns CDR1 SGHVS and CDR2 FQNEAQ. The CDR3 spans 16 residues. CDR3 sequence: CASSLAGARDTGELFF. As DNA, the CDR3 is TGTGCCAGCAGCTTAGCGGGGGCGCGGGACACCGGGGAGCTGTTTTTT.

This chain joins TRBV6-6 and TRBJ2-4; 9 nucleotides match TRBD1. V was pared by 5 bases and J by 2 bases, with 4 bases of the junction left unmatched. CDR1 and CDR2 from the germline V gene are MNHNY and SVGAGI (reference sequence). The CDR3 has 15 amino acids. The CDR3 DNA is TGTGCCAGCAGTGGGACAGGGAATACCAAAAACATTCAGTACTTC. Translating gives CASSGTGNTKNIQYF.

This clone turned up a few times. The J gene is TRBJ1-2, the V gene TRBV6-6, with D uncertain. Trimming stripped 5 bases from V and 2 bases from J, with 18 bases between. Per the germline V gene, CDR1 is MNHNY and CDR2 is SVGAGI (reference sequence). This CDR3 comprises 16 residues. CDR3 protein: CASSPSNNKINYGYTF. CDR3 nucleotide sequence: TGTGCCAGCAGTCCCAGTAATAACAAAATAAACTATGGCTACACCTTC.